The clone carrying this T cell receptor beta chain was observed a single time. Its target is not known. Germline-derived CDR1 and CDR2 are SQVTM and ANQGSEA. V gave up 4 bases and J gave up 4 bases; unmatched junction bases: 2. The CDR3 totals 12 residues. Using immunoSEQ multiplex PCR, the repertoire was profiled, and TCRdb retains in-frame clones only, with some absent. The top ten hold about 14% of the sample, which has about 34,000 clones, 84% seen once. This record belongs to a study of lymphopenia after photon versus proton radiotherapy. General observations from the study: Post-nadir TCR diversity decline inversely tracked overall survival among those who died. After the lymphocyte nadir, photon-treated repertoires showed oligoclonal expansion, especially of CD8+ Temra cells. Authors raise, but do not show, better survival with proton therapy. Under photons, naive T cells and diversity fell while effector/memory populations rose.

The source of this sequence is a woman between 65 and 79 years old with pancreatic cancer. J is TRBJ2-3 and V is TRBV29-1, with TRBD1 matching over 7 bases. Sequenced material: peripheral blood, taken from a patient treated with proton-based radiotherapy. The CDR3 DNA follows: TGCAGCGTTGCGGGACAGCCAGATACGCAGTATTTT. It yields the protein CSVAGQPDTQYF.